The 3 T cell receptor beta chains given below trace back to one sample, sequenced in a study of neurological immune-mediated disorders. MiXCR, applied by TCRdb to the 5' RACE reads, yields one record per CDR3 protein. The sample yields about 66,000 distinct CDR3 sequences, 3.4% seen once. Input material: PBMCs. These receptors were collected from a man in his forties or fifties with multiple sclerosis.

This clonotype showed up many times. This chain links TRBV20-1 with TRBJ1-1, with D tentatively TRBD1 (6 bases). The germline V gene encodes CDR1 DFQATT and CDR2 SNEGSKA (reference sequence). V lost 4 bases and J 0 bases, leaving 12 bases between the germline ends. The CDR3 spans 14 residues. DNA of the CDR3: TGCAGTGCTATACGACAGGCGCTGAACACTGAAGCTTTCTTT. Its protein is CSAIRQALNTEAFF.

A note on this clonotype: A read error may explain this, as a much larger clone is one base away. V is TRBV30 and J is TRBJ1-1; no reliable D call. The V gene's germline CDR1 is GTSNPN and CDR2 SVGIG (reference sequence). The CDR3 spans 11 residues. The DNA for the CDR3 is TGTGACTGGGAGTCGAACACTGAAGCTTTCTTT. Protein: CDWESNTEAFF. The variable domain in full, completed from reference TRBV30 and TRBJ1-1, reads SQTIHQWPATLVQPVGSPLSLECTVEGTSNPNLYWYRQAAGRGLQLLFYSVGIGQISSEVPQNLSASRPQDRQFILSSKKLLLSDSGFYLCDWESNTEAFFGQGTRLTVV.

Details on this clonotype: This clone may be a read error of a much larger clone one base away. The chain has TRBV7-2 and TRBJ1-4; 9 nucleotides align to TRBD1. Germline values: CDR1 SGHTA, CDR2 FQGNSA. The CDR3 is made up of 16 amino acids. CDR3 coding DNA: TGTGTCAGCAGCTTCTCCCCCGGGACAGGGTATGAAAAACTGTTTTTT. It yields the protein CVSSFSPGTGYEKLFF.